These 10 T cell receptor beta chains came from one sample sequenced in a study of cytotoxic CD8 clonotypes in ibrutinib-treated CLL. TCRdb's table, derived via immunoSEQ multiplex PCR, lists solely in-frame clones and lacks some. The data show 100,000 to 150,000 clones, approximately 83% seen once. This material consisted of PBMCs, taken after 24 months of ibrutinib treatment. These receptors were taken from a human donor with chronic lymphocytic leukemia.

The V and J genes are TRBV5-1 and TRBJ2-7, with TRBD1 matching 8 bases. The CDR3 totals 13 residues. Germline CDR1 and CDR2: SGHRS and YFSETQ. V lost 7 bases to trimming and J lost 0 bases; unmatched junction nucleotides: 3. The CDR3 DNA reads TGCGCCAGCTCCGGGACAGGCTCCTACGAGCAGTACTTC. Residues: CASSGTGSYEQYF.

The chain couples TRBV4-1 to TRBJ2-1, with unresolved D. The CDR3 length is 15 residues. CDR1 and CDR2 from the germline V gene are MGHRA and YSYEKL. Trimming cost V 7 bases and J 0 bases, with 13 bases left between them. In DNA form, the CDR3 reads TGCGCCAGCACCCCCCGGGCCGTCTCCTACAATGAGCAGTTCTTC. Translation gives CASTPRAVSYNEQFF.

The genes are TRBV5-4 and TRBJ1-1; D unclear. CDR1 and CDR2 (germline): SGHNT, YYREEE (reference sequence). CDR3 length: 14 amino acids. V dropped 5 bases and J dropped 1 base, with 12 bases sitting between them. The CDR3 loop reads CASRPDGPNTEAFF. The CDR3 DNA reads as TGTGCCAGCAGACCGGACGGGCCGAACACTGAAGCTTTCTTT.

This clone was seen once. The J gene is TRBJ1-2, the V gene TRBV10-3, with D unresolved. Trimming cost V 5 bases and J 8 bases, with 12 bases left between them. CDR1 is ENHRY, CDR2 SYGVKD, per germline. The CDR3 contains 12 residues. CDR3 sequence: CAISSEARGYTF. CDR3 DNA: TGTGCCATCAGTTCGGAGGCGAGAGGCTACACCTTC.

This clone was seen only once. CDR3 sequence reads: CASSLAPDRVNEKLFF. DNA for the CDR3: TGCGCCAGCAGCTTGGCCCCGGACAGGGTGAATGAAAAACTGTTTTTT. The chain employs TRBV5-1 and TRBJ1-4; 8 nucleotides line up with TRBD1. CDR3 size: 16 residues. The trim removed 0 bases at V and 5 bases at J, leaving 6 bases unmatched. Germline lookup yields CDR1 SGHRS and CDR2 YFSETQ.

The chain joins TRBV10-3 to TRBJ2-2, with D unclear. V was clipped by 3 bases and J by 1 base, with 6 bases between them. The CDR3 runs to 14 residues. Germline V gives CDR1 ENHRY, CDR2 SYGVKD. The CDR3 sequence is CAISELENTGELFF. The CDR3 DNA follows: TGTGCCATCAGTGAACTGGAGAACACCGGGGAGCTGTTTTTT.

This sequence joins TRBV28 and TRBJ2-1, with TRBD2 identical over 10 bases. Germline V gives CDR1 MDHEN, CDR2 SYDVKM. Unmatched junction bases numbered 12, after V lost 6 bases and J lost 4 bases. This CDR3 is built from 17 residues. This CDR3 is CASSSPSGRPPYNEQFF. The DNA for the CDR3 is TGTGCCAGCAGCTCACCTAGCGGGAGACCGCCTTACAATGAGCAGTTCTTC.

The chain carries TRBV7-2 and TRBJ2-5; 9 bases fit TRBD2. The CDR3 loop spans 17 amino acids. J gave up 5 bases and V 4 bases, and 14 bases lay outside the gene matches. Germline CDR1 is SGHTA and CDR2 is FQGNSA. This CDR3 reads CASSSGVAGGPEETQYF. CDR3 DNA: TGTGCCAGCAGCTCCGGGGTGGCGGGGGGGCCGGAGGAGACCCAGTACTTC.

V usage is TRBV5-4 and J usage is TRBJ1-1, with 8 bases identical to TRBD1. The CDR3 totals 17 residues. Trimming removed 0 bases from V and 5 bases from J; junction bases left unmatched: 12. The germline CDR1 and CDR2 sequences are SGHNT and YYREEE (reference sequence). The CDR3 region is CASSLGQGARMGTEAFF. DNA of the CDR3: TGTGCCAGCAGCTTGGGTCAGGGGGCCCGTATGGGGACTGAAGCTTTCTTT.

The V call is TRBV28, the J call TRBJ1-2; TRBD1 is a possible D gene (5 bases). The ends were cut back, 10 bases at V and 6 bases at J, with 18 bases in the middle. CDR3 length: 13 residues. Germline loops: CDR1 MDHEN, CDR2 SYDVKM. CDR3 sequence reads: CATPGRRGDGYTF. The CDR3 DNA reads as TGTGCCACTCCAGGGAGAAGAGGCGATGGCTACACCTTC.